These T cell receptor beta chains were read from a single sample in a study of patients and donors after allogeneic stem cell transplantation. A single record per CDR3 protein comes from TCRdb applying MiXCR to the RT-PCR reads. The sample carries about 160,000 distinct CDR3 sequences, approximately 35% recorded once. Specimen: blood, either unsorted or a sorted T cell fraction (not recorded which). The receptors were gathered from a human donor who was either an allogeneic HSCT recipient or a stem cell or donor lymphocyte infusion donor (not recorded which). It is not recorded whose cells these are; they may come from a transplant donor. Each CDR3 is given with its conserved first and last residue. Each record gives: V gene, J gene, CDR3 protein.

TRBV10-3	TRBJ1-1	CAISEGQGARVTEAFF
TRBV4-3	TRBJ1-1	CASSLGQGAGTEAFF
TRBV28	TRBJ1-5	CASSTYQPQHF
TRBV20-1	TRBJ1-2	CSAHTEGYTF
TRBV15	TRBJ2-5	CATSSDWKETQYF
TRBV28	TRBJ2-7	CASSRSYEQYF
TRBV12-3/TRBV12-4	TRBJ2-6	CASSPVTGANVLTF
TRBV7-2	TRBJ2-3	CASSAYREADTQYF
TRBV7-6	TRBJ1-6	CASSTGQGDNSPLHF
TRBV3-1	TRBJ1-2	CASSPTGGVSYGYTF
TRBV20-1	TRBJ1-6	CSAVTGSSYNSPLHF
TRBV4-3	TRBJ2-1	CASSRTGANEQFF
TRBV20-1	TRBJ2-3	CSARASTNTDTQYF
TRBV29-1	TRBJ1-2	CSVESDRNYGYTF
TRBV12-3/TRBV12-4	TRBJ1-5	CASSPYSTSNQPQHF
TRBV6-5	TRBJ1-1	CASSHELSTEAFF
TRBV9	TRBJ2-1	CASSAGQGATINEQFF
TRBV3-1	TRBJ1-1	CASSQEEIHTEAFF